The present entry profiles one TCR beta chain with its context. Antigen unknown. A few pembrolizumab responders had their TCRs sequenced. TCRdb keeps only in-frame clones here, not all; method: immunoSEQ multiplex PCR. The table shows some 84,000 clones, with around 85% occurring only once. V was trimmed by 4 bases and J by 5 bases, leaving 11 bases between them. This CDR3 region has 13 residues. CDR1 SQVTM and CDR2 ANQGSEA come from the germline V gene. The entry originates in a study of PD-1 blockade in mismatch repair-deficient tumors. Study findings and constraints: Tumor-resident clones, often absent from pretreatment blood, expanded after pembrolizumab and then contracted.

The source material was peripheral blood, sampled 12 weeks after starting pembrolizumab. The chain recombines TRBV29-1 with TRBJ2-2; D might be TRBD2 (6 bases). The receptor was isolated from an adult with mismatch repair-deficient cancer. In DNA, the CDR3 is TGCAGCGTTGGAGCAGGGAGGACCGGGGAGCTGTTTTTT. Residues: CSVGAGRTGELFF.